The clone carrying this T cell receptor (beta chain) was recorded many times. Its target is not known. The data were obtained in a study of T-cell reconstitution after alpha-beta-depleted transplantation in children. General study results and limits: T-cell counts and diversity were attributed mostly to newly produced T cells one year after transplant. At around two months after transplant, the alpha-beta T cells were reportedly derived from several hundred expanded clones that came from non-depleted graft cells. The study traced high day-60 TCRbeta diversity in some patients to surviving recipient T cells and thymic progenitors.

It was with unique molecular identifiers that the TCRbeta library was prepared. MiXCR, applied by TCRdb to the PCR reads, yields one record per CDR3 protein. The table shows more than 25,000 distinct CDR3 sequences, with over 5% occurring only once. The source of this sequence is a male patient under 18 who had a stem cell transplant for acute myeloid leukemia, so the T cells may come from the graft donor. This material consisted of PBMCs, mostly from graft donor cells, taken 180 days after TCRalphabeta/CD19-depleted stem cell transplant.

The CDR3 sequence is CASSLLGLAGNQETQYF. As DNA, the CDR3 is TGTGCCAGCAGCTTATTGGGACTAGCGGGAAACCAAGAGACCCAGTACTTC. The genes are TRBV7-8 and TRBJ2-5, with 13 bases matching TRBD2. This CDR3 has 17 amino acids. Germline V gene data show CDR1 as SGHVS and CDR2 as FQNEAQ. Trimming removed 2 bases from V and 0 bases from J; junction bases left unmatched: 3. The whole variable domain, remainder taken from reference TRBV7-8 and TRBJ2-5, is GAGVSQSPRYKVAKRGQDVALRCDPISGHVSLFWYQQALGQGPEFLTYFQNEAQLDKSGLPSDRFFAERPEGSVSTLKIQRTQQEDSAVYLCASSLLGLAGNQETQYFGPGTRLLVL.